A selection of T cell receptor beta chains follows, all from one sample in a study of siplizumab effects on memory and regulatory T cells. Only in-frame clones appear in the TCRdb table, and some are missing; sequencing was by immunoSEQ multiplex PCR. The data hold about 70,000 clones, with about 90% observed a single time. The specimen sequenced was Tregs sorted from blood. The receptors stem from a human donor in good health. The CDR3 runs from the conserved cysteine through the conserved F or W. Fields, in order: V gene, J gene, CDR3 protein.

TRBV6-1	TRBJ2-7	CASSLGTVLWYEQYF
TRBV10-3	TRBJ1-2	CAISDIGQGTGGYTF
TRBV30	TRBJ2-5	CAWSDPLASGRAGETQYF
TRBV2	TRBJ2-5	CASNPGVETQYF
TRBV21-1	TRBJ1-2	CASSILASGTYGYTF
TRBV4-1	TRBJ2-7	CASSQGGPGLTPYEQYF
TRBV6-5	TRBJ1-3	CASKGTGNTIYF
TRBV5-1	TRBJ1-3	CASSWDAKPGNTIYF
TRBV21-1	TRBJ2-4	CASSNMLDRALAKNIQYF
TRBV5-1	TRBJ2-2	CASSRGTTGGTGELFF
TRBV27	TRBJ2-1	CASSSVDKYNEQFF
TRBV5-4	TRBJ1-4	CASSFLGGGEKLFF
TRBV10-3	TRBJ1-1	CAIRGSAGSEAFF
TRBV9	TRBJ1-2	CASSVSGGFNYGYTF
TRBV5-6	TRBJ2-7	CASSLEGARGNEQYF
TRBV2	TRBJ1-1	CASDRVGMGTEAFF
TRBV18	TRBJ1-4	CASSPGVVGEKLFF
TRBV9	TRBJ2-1	CASSPLDSGRDPYNEQFF
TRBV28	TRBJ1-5	CASSGPGVGNQPQHF
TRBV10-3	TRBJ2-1	CAIRAGVGENEQFF
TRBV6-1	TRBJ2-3	CASRLSTDTQYF
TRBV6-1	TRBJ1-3	CASTPQGGTGNTIYF
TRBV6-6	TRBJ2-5	CASTPGGETQYF
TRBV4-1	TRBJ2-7	CASSPGLTSGRISEQYF
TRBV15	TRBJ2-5	CATSGRGARRETQYF
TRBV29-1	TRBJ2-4	CSVFSQETFIQYF
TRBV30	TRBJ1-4	CAWSLLTSWGEKLFF
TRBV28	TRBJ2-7	CASRKRLADSYEQYF
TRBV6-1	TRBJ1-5	CASTESRKYNQPQHF
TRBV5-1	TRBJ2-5	CASSPFIGPGRETQYF
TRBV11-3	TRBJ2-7	CASSSMPARLSYEQYF
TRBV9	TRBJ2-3	CASSEGLAGYYGTQYF
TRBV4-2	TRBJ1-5	CASSQGNQLNQPQHF
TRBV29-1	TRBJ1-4	CSVGEHPADEKLFF
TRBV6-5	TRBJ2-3	CASRTGGIDTQYF
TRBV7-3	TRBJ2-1	CASSLIGNEQFF
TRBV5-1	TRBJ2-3	CASSPSTDTQYF
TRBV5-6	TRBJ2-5	CASSFRASGRAEETQYF
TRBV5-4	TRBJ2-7	CASSWAGGEQYF
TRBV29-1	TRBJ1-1	CSALWWAGGMNTEAFF
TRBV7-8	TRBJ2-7	CASSLRPSGLITYEQYF
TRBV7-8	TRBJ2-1	CASSLTFKGNEQFF
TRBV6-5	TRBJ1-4	CASSYNGGNEKLFF
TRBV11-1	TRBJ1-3	CASRTPGAFGNTIYF
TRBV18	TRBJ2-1	CASSPMGLARNEQFF
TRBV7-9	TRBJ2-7	CASSPRLAYEQYF
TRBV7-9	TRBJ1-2	CASSLAEIGGYTF
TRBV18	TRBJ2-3	CASSPVAEGTQYF
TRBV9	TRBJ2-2	CASSVEARAGGPGELFF
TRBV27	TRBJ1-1	CASSPWTENTEAFF
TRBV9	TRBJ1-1	CASSVELNTEAFF
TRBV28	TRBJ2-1	CASRGFGRSSYNEQFF
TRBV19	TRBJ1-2	CASSRDSGGYGYTF